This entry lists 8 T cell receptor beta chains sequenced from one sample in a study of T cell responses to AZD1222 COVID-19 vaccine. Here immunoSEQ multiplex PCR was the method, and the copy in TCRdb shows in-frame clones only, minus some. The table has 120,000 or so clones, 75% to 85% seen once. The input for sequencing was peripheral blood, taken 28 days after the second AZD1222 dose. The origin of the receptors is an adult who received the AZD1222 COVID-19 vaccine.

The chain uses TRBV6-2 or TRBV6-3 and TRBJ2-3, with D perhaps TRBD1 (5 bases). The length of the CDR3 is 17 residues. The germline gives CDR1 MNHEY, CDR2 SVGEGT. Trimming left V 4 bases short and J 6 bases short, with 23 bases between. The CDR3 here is CASSLSGWQGNSDTQYF. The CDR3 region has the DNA TGTGCCAGCAGTTTATCGGGCTGGCAGGGAAATTCGGATACGCAGTATTTT.

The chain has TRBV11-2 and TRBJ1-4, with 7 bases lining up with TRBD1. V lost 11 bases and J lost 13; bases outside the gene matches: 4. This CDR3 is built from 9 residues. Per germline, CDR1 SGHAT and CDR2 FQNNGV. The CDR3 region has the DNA TGTGCCCCGGGACAGAGACTGTTTTTT. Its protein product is CAPGQRLFF. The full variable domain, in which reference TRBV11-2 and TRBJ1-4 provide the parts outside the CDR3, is EAGVAQSPRYKIIEKRQSVAFWCNPISGHATLYWYQQILGQGPKLLIQFQNNGVVDDSQLPKDRFSAERLKGVDSTLKIQPAKLEDSAVYLCAPGQRLFFGSGTQLSVL.

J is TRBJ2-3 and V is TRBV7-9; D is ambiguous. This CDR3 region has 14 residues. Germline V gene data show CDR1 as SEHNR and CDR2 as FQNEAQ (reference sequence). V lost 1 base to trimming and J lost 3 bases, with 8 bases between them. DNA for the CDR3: TGTGCCAGCAGCTTAGTGACCAGTACAGATACGCAGTATTTT. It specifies CASSLVTSTDTQYF.

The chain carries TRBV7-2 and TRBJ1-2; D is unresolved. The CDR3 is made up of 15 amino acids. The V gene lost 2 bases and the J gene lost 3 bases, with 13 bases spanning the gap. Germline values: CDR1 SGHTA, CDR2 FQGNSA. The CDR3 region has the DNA TGTGCCAGCAGCTTACTAGGGAGCCCGCACTATGGCTACACCTTC. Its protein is CASSLLGSPHYGYTF.

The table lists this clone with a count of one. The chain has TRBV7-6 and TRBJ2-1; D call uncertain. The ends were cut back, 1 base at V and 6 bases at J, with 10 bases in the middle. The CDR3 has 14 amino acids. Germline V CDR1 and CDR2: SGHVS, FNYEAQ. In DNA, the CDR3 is TGTGCCAGCAGCTTAGACGTCCTAGGCAATGAGCAGTTCTTC. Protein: CASSLDVLGNEQFF.

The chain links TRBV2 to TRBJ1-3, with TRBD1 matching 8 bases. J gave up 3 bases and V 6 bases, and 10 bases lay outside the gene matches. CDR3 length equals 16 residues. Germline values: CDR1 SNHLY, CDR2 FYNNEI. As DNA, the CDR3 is TGTGCCAGCAGCTTCTTACCGGGACAGGTTGGAAACACCATATATTTT. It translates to CASSFLPGQVGNTIYF.

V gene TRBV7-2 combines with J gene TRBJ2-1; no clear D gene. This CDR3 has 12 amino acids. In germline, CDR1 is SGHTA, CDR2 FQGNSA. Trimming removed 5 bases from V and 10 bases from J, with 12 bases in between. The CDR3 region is CASSPSGFEQFF. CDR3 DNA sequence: TGTGCCAGCAGCCCGTCAGGTTTCGAGCAGTTCTTC.

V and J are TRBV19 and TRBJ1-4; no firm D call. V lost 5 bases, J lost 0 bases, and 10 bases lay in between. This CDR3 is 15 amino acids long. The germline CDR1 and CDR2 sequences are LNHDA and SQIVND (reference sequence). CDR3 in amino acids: CASSLPGATNEKLFF. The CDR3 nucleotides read TGTGCCAGTAGTTTACCAGGTGCAACTAATGAAAAACTGTTTTTT.